The 6 T cell receptor beta chains below come from one sample, sequenced in a study of T cell changes during pregnancy in multiple sclerosis. Repertoires were generated with immunoSEQ multiplex PCR, while TCRdb's copy carries only in-frame clones and drops some. This table holds over 35,000 clones, just over 90% found once. The material sequenced was peripheral blood, taken before pregnancy. All receptors derive from a female donor with multiple sclerosis, enrolled in a pregnancy study.

The V and J genes are TRBV6-6 and TRBJ1-5; possible D gene TRBD1, 6 bases. The length of the CDR3 is 15 residues. The V end lost 0 bases, the J end lost 6 bases, and 12 bases lay between the germline ends. Germline V gives CDR1 MNHNY, CDR2 SVGAGI (reference sequence). The CDR3 DNA reads as TGTGCCAGCAGTTACTCGTCACAGGGCGGTCAGCCCCAGCATTTT. Translating gives CASSYSSQGGQPQHF.

This chain joins TRBV5-4 and TRBJ2-4; a weak D match, TRBD2 (5 bases). The germline V gene encodes CDR1 SGHNT and CDR2 YYREEE (reference sequence). This CDR3 is 14 amino acids long. V gave up 4 bases and J gave up 6 bases, with 14 bases separating them. The CDR3, as DNA: TGTGCCAGCAGCCCTAGGGAGCTGAGAAACATTCAGTACTTC. It specifies CASSPRELRNIQYF.

The chain has TRBV6-5 and TRBJ2-7, with 7 bases that match TRBD1. Germline-derived CDR1 and CDR2 are MNHEY and SVGAGI. Trimming removed 3 bases from V and 0 bases from J; junction bases left unmatched: 8. The length of the CDR3 is 16 residues. CDR3 nucleotide sequence: TGTGCCAGCAGTTATTTAGTGACAGGGACCTCCTACGAGCAGTACTTC. It codes for CASSYLVTGTSYEQYF.

CDR3 bases: TGTGCCAGCAGCTTAAAGGGACTAGCAGGTACAGATACGCAGTATTTT. This gives the protein CASSLKGLAGTDTQYF. The V and J genes are TRBV5-5 and TRBJ2-3, with 9 bases identical to TRBD2. The J segment lost 3 bases and the V segment lost 2 bases, leaving 7 bases of the junction unmatched. CDR1 SGHKS and CDR2 YYEKEE come from the germline V gene (reference sequence). This CDR3 is built from 16 residues.

This clone was recorded only once. This chain joins TRBV2 and TRBJ2-5; D is unresolved. With 6 bases removed from V and 1 base from J, the gap between germline ends came to 9 bases. This CDR3 comprises 13 residues. Germline lookup yields CDR1 SNHLY and CDR2 FYNNEI. CDR3 bases: TGTGCCAGCAGAGTCGAACTCCAAGAGACCCAGTACTTC. It encodes CASRVELQETQYF. Filled out from reference TRBV2 and TRBJ2-5, the complete variable domain reads EPEVTQTPSHQVTQMGQEVILRCVPISNHLYFYWYRQILGQKVEFLVSFYNNEISEKSEIFDDQFSVERPDGSNFTLKIRSTKLEDSAMYFCASRVELQETQYFGPGTRLLVL.

In nucleotides, the CDR3 is TGTGCCAGAAGAAGGTACAGGCCCTTCCCTTGTGAGCAGTTCTTC. Residues: CARRRYRPFPCEQFF. The chain carries TRBV5-3 and TRBJ2-1, with D possibly matching TRBD1 (5 bases). TRBV5-3 is placed among ORFs of uncertain function. The V end lost 5 bases, the J end lost 9 bases, and 21 bases lay between the germline ends. This CDR3 spans 15 amino acids.